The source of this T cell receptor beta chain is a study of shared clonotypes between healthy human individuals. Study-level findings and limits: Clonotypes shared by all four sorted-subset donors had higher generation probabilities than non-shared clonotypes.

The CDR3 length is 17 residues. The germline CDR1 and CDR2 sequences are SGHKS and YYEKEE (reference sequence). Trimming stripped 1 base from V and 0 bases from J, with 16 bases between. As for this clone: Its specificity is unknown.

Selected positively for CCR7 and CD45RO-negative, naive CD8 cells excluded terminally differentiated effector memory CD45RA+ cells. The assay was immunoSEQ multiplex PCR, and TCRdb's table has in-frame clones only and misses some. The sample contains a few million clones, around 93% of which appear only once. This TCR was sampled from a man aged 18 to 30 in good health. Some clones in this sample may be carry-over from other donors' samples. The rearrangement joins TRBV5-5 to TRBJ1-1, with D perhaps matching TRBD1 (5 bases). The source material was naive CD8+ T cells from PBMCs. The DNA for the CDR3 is TGTGCCAGCAGCTTGCGTCGGGGGGAATCCATGAACACTGAAGCTTTCTTT. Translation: CASSLRRGESMNTEAFF.